This T cell receptor (beta chain) was documented in a study of cytomegalovirus exposure and HLA in healthy donors (dated by TCRdb to about 2017). A note on the overall study: According to an earlier analysis of a few hundred of the donors, 200 million or so T cells yielded roughly 110 million unique TCR beta sequences and approximately 300 Gb of sequence data. High-throughput TCR immunosequencing, statistical association of individual TCRs with disease status, and machine learning were combined to predict cytomegalovirus infection status. All discovery cohort repertoires had been generated using a single sequencing platform. The number of typed donors differed by locus: roughly 620-640 for A, B, C, DRB1 and DQB1; roughly 510 for DQA1; approximately 610 for DPA1; and 400 to 480 for DPB1. An earlier analysis of 587 of the donors applied high-throughput TCR beta sequencing to assess whether each TCR beta V gene segment acted as functional or pseudogenic. Because of strong linkage in the cohort, roughly five DR-DQ haplotypes were treated as single units for association and clustering. A separate validation cohort of about 110 different subjects was used in addition to the 666-subject first cohort. Rather than using new phenotypic data, the later analysis identified candidate immune exposures from TCR beta sequences and from how often those sequences occurred across donors. Across 398 genotyped donors of the cohort, an average of approximately 240,000 unique TCR beta nucleotide sequences per donor were sequenced, and roughly 17% of those sequences were non-productive. A later analysis re-examined previously published TCR beta repertoires from several hundred donors and added high-resolution HLA genotyping to investigate patterns of TCR occurrence. Class I and class II HLA loci were covered by the typing at four-digit resolution. The T cell repertoires of about 700 subjects were profiled by immunosequencing and related to cytomegalovirus serostatus. A later genetic analysis took genome-wide SNP genotypes for about 55% of the 666 donors and used that subset as a discovery cohort. Of the 300 to 400 genotyped donors, about 84% fell in the genetic ancestry cluster associated with self-reported Caucasian donors. Alongside the repertoire data, information on donor age, sex, ethnicity and CMV serostatus was compiled. The study was designed to test whether signatures of past pathogen exposure could be identified by cataloging public T cell receptors. An early release that covered some 630 HLA-typed donors contained about 300 gigabases of sequencing data and tens of millions of unique TCR sequences. Beyond this particular receptor, the publication reports: Linkage disequilibrium might explain the correlated functional status among segregating V segments, but an unknown experimental factor could not be ruled out. In an earlier analysis of about 540 of the donors, most TCR beta V segments were observed in productive rearrangements about 90% or about 30% of the time, broadly matching IMGT annotations. In this cohort, only TCR beta chains were sequenced, and detectable features were limited by the absence of alpha or paired-chain data. A later analysis found that HLA-associated TCR beta chains were more clonally expanded and had lower generation probabilities than equally common non-associated chains. According to a later genetic analysis, donors in an Asian-associated ancestry cluster had fewer N-insertions in productive TCRs than the roughly 660-donor mean. According to a later analysis, TCR association rates differed among HLA loci, with DRB1 alleles showing the most associated TCRs and HLA-C alleles showing the fewest. For the cohort, immune exposure information was limited to CMV serostatus. In vitro tests confirmed that a few of the cytomegalovirus-associated TCR beta chains recognize cytomegalovirus antigens. Most TCR sequences were observed very rarely across donors, whereas some public TCRs were present in many individuals. Most CMV-associated TCR beta chains appeared to be HLA-restricted in a later analysis, and the HLA associations seemed to be driven largely by CMV exposure. According to a later analysis, parvovirus B19, influenza, CMV and Epstein-Barr virus appeared linked to several top co-occurrence clusters. The study listed approximately 150 TCR beta chains as associated with cytomegalovirus. The 87-base-pair reads could not distinguish some IMGT-functional V segments, including TRBV6-2 and TRBV6-3, so those segments were excluded. A later genetic analysis associated a missense DCLRE1C variant with V-gene and J-gene trimming of TCR beta chains, and an independent cohort replicated the association. A cluster of highly shared sequence variants was judged likely to be a technical artifact of the sequencing pipeline. Because some donors lacked HLA typing at each locus, the association tests relied only on the typed subset. It was suggested by the authors that the approach could potentially be generalized to other disease states and immunological phenotypes. In both the original and validation cohorts, the classifier was reported to diagnose cytomegalovirus status with high specificity and sensitivity. At a false discovery rate of 0.05, a later analysis linked 16,951 TCR beta sequences to specific HLA alleles. A further reported finding was that TCR beta sequences accurately predicted the HLA-A and HLA-B alleles for most subjects in the first cohort. When HLA alleles, especially DR and DQ, strongly co-occurred, TCR associations were difficult to assign to individual alleles. Because counts were too low, seventeen rarely observed V segments, including chromosome 9 orphons, were left out of the earlier analysis of a few hundred of the donors. Sequencing depth was assumed to be roughly uniform across donors in the presence/absence analyses, though that assumption may not hold.

The protocol used for the library was the immunoSEQ multiplex PCR assay. For the multiplex PCR, a mixture combining 60 forward primers for TCR Vbeta segments and 13 reverse primers for TCR Jbeta segments was used. The CDR3 region of rearranged TCR beta genes was amplified from genomic DNA by a multiplex PCR assay. On the Illumina HiSeq System, the amplified TCR beta libraries were sequenced as 87-base-pair reads. Per the authors' processing: Across the 670 or so repertoires, a later analysis counted about 81 million unique TCR beta chains, some 11 million of which were shared by at least two donors. To remove PCR and sequencing errors, raw reads were error-corrected and collapsed into unique sequences using a nearest-neighbor algorithm that merged closely related sequences. V, D and J gene segments were assigned by aligning CDR3 sequences to IMGT reference sequences. For a sequence to be retained, at least a six-nucleotide match to both a V gene segment and a J gene segment was required. Rearrangements were called productive when the CDR3 lacked stop codons and stayed in frame with V and J; all others were non-productive. CDR3 was defined by IMGT convention, running from the second conserved V-encoded cysteine to the conserved J-encoded phenylalanine. The earlier analysis of about 560 of the donors excluded any sequence lacking an unambiguous match to a single V gene segment. An earlier analysis of 587 of the donors classified V segments as functional when productive rearrangements were above 56.7% and as segregating when the standard deviation between donors was above 5%. A statistical classification framework was developed to diagnose cytomegalovirus status using the catalog of TCR beta chain sequences. In a later analysis, TCR nucleotide sequences were compared against IMGT/GENE-DB human TR gene sequences so that V and J genes could be assigned. In a later analysis, CDR3 sequences and most-parsimonious VDJ recombination scenarios were assigned using the TCRdist pipeline. In a later analysis, every TCR beta chain was defined by the combination of its CDR3 amino acid sequence and its V-gene family, and reads without a unique V-gene family were dropped. In a later analysis, around 600 highly shared, low-generation-probability nucleotide sequences were removed to address suspected cross-contamination and a sequencing artifact. A later analysis calculated a clonal expansion index for each public chain from normalized within-repertoire ranks of inferred template counts. A later analysis computed generation probabilities with a VDJ recombination model fitted to out-of-frame rearrangements, and checked the results against IGoR. A later analysis scored TCR-TCR, TCR-HLA and TCR-CMV co-occurrence with hypergeometric tests, applying a repertoire-size bias correction to TCR pairs. In a later analysis, false discovery rates were estimated by permuting HLA or CMV assignments 20 times. A later analysis grouped co-occurring TCRs with DBSCAN, adding TCRdist sequence similarity when clustering within HLA-allele-positive subsets. Repertoires with fewer than 30,000 or more than 120,000 public chains were left out of co-occurrence clustering, as were about 5 repertoires with anomalous nucleotide sharing. Held by TCRdb, this immuneACCESS table contains in-frame sequences only and omits some clones. Under half of the omission traces to an unresolved V gene where checked; the cause of the rest is unknown. The D gene and trimming were derived from the DNA, and the V and J assignments and clone size from that table. Present in this sample are about 94,000 clones, 79% of which were seen just once. About 3.8% of the sample rests with the top ten.

The cohort was made up of 666 healthy bone marrow donors. All cohort members were sampled while nominally healthy, although unrecorded immune exposures were likely present. The donor tested CMV seronegative and was one of the 352 seronegative cohort members. A peripheral blood sample was provided by each donor, and peripheral blood mononuclear cells were used for TCR beta sequencing. The Qiagen DNeasy Blood Extraction Kit was used to extract genomic DNA from the blood cell samples. CDR1 and CDR2, looked up from the germline V gene, are KGHSY and FQNENV. A distance of 13 bases separates the germline ends of V and J, which lose 1 base and 9 bases respectively. Inclusive of the bounding cysteine and phenylalanine, the CDR3 is 15 residues long. This entry keeps only the CDR3 DNA: 45 bases, framed from base 1. To note about this clone: Which antigen it targets is not known. No base quality values were provided; no much bigger clone lies one nucleotide off.

This clonotype was obtained from a woman aged 40 to 50 in good health and CMV-seronegative. The V and J genes are TRBV16 and TRBJ1-6; TRBD1 might be the D gene, on 6 matching bases. The sample consisted of PBMCs. The DNA is TGTGCCAGCAGCCAATGGGACACCAAGGGTTCACCCCTCCACTTT. Translated, it reads CASSQWDTKGSPLHF.